A single sample gave rise to the 2 T cell receptor beta chains below, sequenced in a study of shared clonotypes between healthy human individuals. Libraries were prepared by immunoSEQ multiplex PCR; TCRdb keeps only in-frame clonotypes and omits some of them. The sample gives approximately 500,000 clones, more than 75% of which show up once; more than 10% is in the top ten. Sequencing input: PBMCs. Receptors originate from a middle-aged woman in good health. Some clones in this sample may be carry-over from other donors' samples.

The J gene is TRBJ2-7, the V gene TRBV7-2; possibly TRBD2 for D (6 bases). Trimming stripped 5 bases from V and 2 bases from J, with 13 bases between. CDR1 is SGHTA, CDR2 FQGNSA, per germline. The CDR3 loop spans 14 amino acids. The CDR3 coding sequence is TGTGCCAGCAGCCCGGGACTCCTTCCCTACGAGCAGTACTTC. Translated, it gives CASSPGLLPYEQYF.

The chain is built from TRBV18 and TRBJ2-7, with TRBD1 as a possible D gene (6 bases). The V gene lost 6 bases and the J gene lost 0 bases, with 15 bases spanning the gap. This CDR3 spans 15 amino acids. The germline gives CDR1 KGHSH, CDR2 LQKENI. The CDR3 coding sequence is TGTGCCAGCTCCTTGCGAACGGACAGCTCCTACGAGCAGTACTTC. This codes for CASSLRTDSSYEQYF.